The 16 T cell receptor beta chains below come from one sample, sequenced in a study of blood T cell repertoires in COVID-19. Clones were read by immunoSEQ multiplex PCR, and TCRdb kept only the in-frame ones, dropping some. The profile shows some 78,000 clones, 90% of them singletons. Sequencing input: peripheral blood. The receptor source for this set is a woman aged 80 or over with active or convalescent COVID-19.

The chain carries TRBV11-2 and TRBJ1-3; 10 bases are shared with TRBD1. V trimming: 0 bases; J trimming: 4 bases; junction bases outside the gene matches: 6. The CDR3 runs to 17 residues. Per germline, CDR1 SGHAT and CDR2 FQNNGV. CDR3 DNA: TGTGCCAGCAGCTTAGATCTCGGGACAGGGGTCGGAAACACCATATATTTT. This encodes CASSLDLGTGVGNTIYF.

The chain uses TRBV20-1 and TRBJ1-1; TRBD1 is a possible D gene (5 bases). V shed 5 bases and J shed 4 bases, with 5 bases lying between them. This CDR3 is 10 amino acids long. Germline CDR1 DFQATT, CDR2 SNEGSKA (reference sequence). This CDR3 reads CSAQGTEAFF. The CDR3 bases are TGCAGTGCTCAGGGCACTGAAGCTTTCTTT.

The gene calls are TRBV10-3 and TRBJ1-1; 10 bases fit TRBD1. After removal of 6 bases from V and 3 bases from J, the junction contained 7 bases not matched to a gene. Germline V CDR1 and CDR2: ENHRY, SYGVKD. The CDR3 runs to 15 residues. The CDR3 coding sequence is TGTGCCATCAGGAAGACAGGGGGCGGTGACACTGAAGCTTTCTTT. Amino acids: CAIRKTGGGDTEAFF.

V and J are TRBV27 and TRBJ2-1, with 10 bases matching TRBD2. Germline CDR1 reads MNHEY; CDR2 reads SMNVEV (reference sequence). This CDR3 spans 14 amino acids. Losses at the gene ends were 5 bases for V and 8 bases for J; bases not matched to a gene: 6. Here the CDR3 DNA reads TGTGCCAGCAGTCCCACCGGGACTAGCGATGAGCAGTTCTTC. It specifies CASSPTGTSDEQFF.

The chain combines TRBV28 with TRBJ2-7, with D possibly matching TRBD2 (6 bases). The germline V gene encodes CDR1 MDHEN and CDR2 SYDVKM. The CDR3 is 16 residues long. The V end was cut by 5 bases, the J end by 7 bases, with 24 bases between. The CDR3 coding sequence is TGTGCCAGCAGTGGCAGCTACGGTTTTTTCGGGGGTGAGCAGTACTTC. Its protein product is CASSGSYGFFGGEQYF. Using reference TRBV28 and TRBJ2-7 for the parts outside the CDR3, the full variable domain is DVKVTQSSRYLVKRTGEKVFLECVQDMDHENMFWYRQDPGLGLRLIYFSYDVKMKEKGDIPEGYSVSREKKERFSLILESASTNQTSMYLCASSGSYGFFGGEQYFGPGTRLTVT.

V usage is TRBV27 and J usage is TRBJ2-2; possible D gene TRBD2, 5 bases. The V gene's germline CDR1 is MNHEY and CDR2 SMNVEV (reference sequence). V was pared by 3 bases and J by 6 bases, with 17 bases between. This CDR3 spans 16 amino acids. The CDR3: CASSFIGSVVPGELFF. CDR3 sequence (DNA): TGTGCCAGCAGTTTCATTGGGAGCGTGGTCCCCGGGGAGCTGTTTTTT.

This clone has a count of ten or more. This chain connects TRBV3-1 (or the pseudogene TRBV3-2) to TRBJ1-5, with 7 bases identical to TRBD1. Unmatched junction bases numbered 4, after V lost 1 base and J lost 4 bases. The germline gives CDR1 LGHDT, CDR2 YNNKEL (reference sequence). This CDR3 is 15 amino acids long. CDR3 residues: CASSQVRDSNQPQHF. CDR3 coding DNA: TGTGCCAGCAGCCAAGTTCGGGACAGTAATCAGCCCCAGCATTTT.

V and J are TRBV6-1 and TRBJ1-6; D unclear. The length of the CDR3 is 17 residues. V gave up 2 bases and J gave up 0 bases, with 11 bases separating them. Germline V gives CDR1 MNHNS, CDR2 SASEGT. CDR3 bases: TGTGCCAGCAGTGAATTTGGTAGGAGCTCCTATAATTCACCCCTCCACTTT. Its translation is CASSEFGRSSYNSPLHF.

The chain employs TRBV14 and TRBJ2-7; possibly TRBD1 for D (5 bases). Germline CDR1 is SGHDN and CDR2 is FVKESK. V was shortened by 7 bases and J by 1 base, with 29 bases between the two germline ends. The length of the CDR3 is 19 residues. This chain's CDR3 is CASNQKRGPQGTDSYEQYF. CDR3 sequence (DNA): TGTGCCAGCAATCAGAAGCGAGGACCGCAGGGAACAGATTCCTACGAGCAGTACTTC.

The J gene is TRBJ1-1, the V gene TRBV5-6, with 10 bases lining up with TRBD1. Losses at the gene ends were 5 bases for V and 5 bases for J; bases not matched to a gene: 6. Germline V gene sequence: CDR1 SGHDT, CDR2 YYEEEE. The CDR3 runs to 14 residues. The CDR3 sequence is CASRDPGQGTEAFF. DNA for the CDR3: TGTGCCAGCAGGGACCCGGGACAGGGGACTGAAGCTTTCTTT. The whole variable domain, remainder taken from reference TRBV5-6 and TRBJ1-1, is DAGVTQSPTHLIKTRGQQVTLRCSPKSGHDTVSWYQQALGQGPQFIFQYYEEEERQRGNFPDRFSGHQFPNYSSELNVNALLLGDSALYLCASRDPGQGTEAFFGQGTRLTVV.

The rearrangement joins TRBV9 to TRBJ1-5; D unresolved. V dropped 0 bases and J dropped 6 bases, with 13 bases sitting between them. The CDR3 consists of 15 residues. Germline V CDR1 and CDR2: SGDLS, YYNGEE. CDR3 loop: CASSVDEGLGQPQHF. CDR3 sequence (DNA): TGTGCCAGCAGCGTAGATGAGGGTTTAGGTCAGCCCCAGCATTTT.

This clone was counted a single time. The chain couples TRBV6-1 to TRBJ2-7; a possible D gene is TRBD1 (5 bases). CDR3 length: 14 amino acids. V lost 3 bases and J 9 bases, leaving 18 bases between the germline ends. Germline CDR1 MNHNS, CDR2 SASEGT. CDR3 amino acids: CASSDKLGQGGQYF. The CDR3, as DNA: TGTGCCAGCAGTGACAAGCTCGGTCAGGGTGGGCAGTACTTC.

CDR3 in DNA: TGTGCCAGCAGCCAAGAGCCAGGCGGGACCTCCAAACAGTCCTTAGCCAAAAACATTCAGTACTTC. Its protein product is CASSQEPGGTSKQSLAKNIQYF. This chain joins TRBV16 and TRBJ2-4, with D possibly TRBD2 on 6 matching bases. The V and J ends lost 2 bases and 0 bases respectively, with 29 bases between them. Germline lookup yields CDR1 KGHSY and CDR2 FQNENV. This CDR3 has 22 residues.

This clone was counted at least ten times. The chain links TRBV25-1 to TRBJ2-1, with D perhaps matching TRBD1 (5 bases). CDR3 length equals 16 residues. Germline CDR1 MGHDK, CDR2 SYGVNS. Between the trimmed V and J ends, which lost 1 base and 0 bases, there was a span of 10 bases. CDR3 protein: CASSELGPRSYNEQFF. CDR3 in DNA: TGTGCCAGCAGTGAATTGGGGCCCCGCTCCTACAATGAGCAGTTCTTC. The entire variable domain, with the rest obtained from reference TRBV25-1 and TRBJ2-1, is as follows: EADIYQTPRYLVIGTGKKITLECSQTMGHDKMYWYQQDPGMELHLIHYSYGVNSTEKGDLSSESTVSRIRTEHFPLTLESARPSHTSQYLCASSELGPRSYNEQFFGPGTRLTVL.

This sequence joins TRBV5-4 and TRBJ1-2, with D possibly TRBD1 on 5 matching bases. Germline-derived CDR1 and CDR2 are SGHNT and YYREEE (reference sequence). Deletions cut 7 bases from V and 5 bases from J, with 21 bases between. The length of the CDR3 is 15 residues. The CDR3 region is CASSLGGDTIYGYTF. As DNA, the CDR3 is TGTGCCAGCTCCCTTGGGGGGGATACTATTTATGGCTACACCTTC.

This sequence joins TRBV14 and TRBJ1-1, with a possible D match to TRBD1 (5 bases). The V gene's germline CDR1 is SGHDN and CDR2 FVKESK. CDR3 length: 13 amino acids. Trimming took 0 bases from V and 4 from J, leaving 6 bases between them. DNA for the CDR3: TGTGCCAGCAGCCAAGACAGGGTCACTGAAGCTTTCTTT. The encoded protein is CASSQDRVTEAFF.